The rows below give T cell receptor beta chains drawn from one sample of a study of blood T cells in healthy people across ages. One entry per CDR3 protein, called by TCRdb with MiXCR from the 5' RACE reads. In the table there are approximately 700,000 distinct CDR3 sequences, around 32% of which are singletons. Specimen: blood. The receptors shown here come from a woman of 80 years or more in good health. Each CDR3 is given with its conserved first and last residue. The D gene is left open where the match is weak. The size of a clone is reported for some rows only, either as once, few or many, or as a class for expanded clones.

>TRBJ2-5|NA|NA|TRBV2
TGTGCCAGCAGTGATCCCGAGGGAGGGACCCAGTACTTC
CASSDPEGGTQYF
>TRBJ2-2|few|TRBD2|TRBV5-5
TGTGCCAGCAGCTGGAATAGCGGGGGGCTGAACACCGGGGAGCTGTTTTTT
CASSWNSGGLNTGELFF
>TRBJ1-5|many|TRBD1|TRBV7-2
TGTGCCAGCAGCTTAGGGATTCGAGTAGGGGGCAACAGGGTTCAGCCCCAGCATTTT
CASSLGIRVGGNRVQPQHF
>TRBJ1-6|few|TRBD1|TRBV18
TGTGCCAGCTCACAGGACAGGGCTAATTCACCCCTCCACTTT
CASSQDRANSPLHF
>TRBJ2-6|many|NA|TRBV5-1
TGCGCCAGCAGATTACAGGAGGGCACTGGGGCCAACGTCCTGACTTTC
CASRLQEGTGANVLTF
>TRBJ1-6|many|NA|TRBV7-3
TGTGCCAGCAGCTTACGGGCAGGGGTTGGTTCACCCCTCCACTTT
CASSLRAGVGSPLHF
>TRBJ2-7|many|NA|TRBV5-4
TGTGCCAGCAGCCCAACTCCGGGGTCCCCCTACGAGCAGTACTTC
CASSPTPGSPYEQYF
>TRBJ2-3|many|NA|TRBV25-1
TGTGCCAGCAGTGACCAACGGACCTTTACAGATACGCAGTATTTT
CASSDQRTFTDTQYF
>TRBJ2-1|many|NA|TRBV20-1
TGCAGTGCTAGAGGCACGGGGCGCATCTATGAGCAGTTCTTC
CSARGTGRIYEQFF
>TRBJ2-7|many|NA|TRBV4-1
TGCGCCAGCAGCCAAGAGGGGCAGGAGGGCTACGAGCAGTACTTC
CASSQEGQEGYEQYF
>TRBJ1-1|NA|TRBD1|TRBV20-1
TGCAGTGCTAGAGGCCCTTGGGACAGACCGGGAGCTTTCTTT
CSARGPWDRPGAFF
>TRBJ2-5|many|NA|TRBV15
TGTGCCACCAGCAGAAAATTACTAGAAGAGACCCAGTACTTC
CATSRKLLEETQYF
>TRBJ2-6|many|NA|TRBV6-5
TGTGCCAGCAGTGATTATCTGGGGGAGGCCAACGTCCTGACTTTC
CASSDYLGEANVLTF
>TRBJ1-1|NA|NA|TRBV28
TGTGCCAGCCACAGGGTGCGGGCTGAAGCTTTCTTT
CASHRVRAEAFF
>TRBJ1-2|few|TRBD1|TRBV4-1
TGCGCCAGCAGCCAAGCCCGGGACAGGGGATGGAGTCTAGGCTATGGCTACACCTTC
CASSQARDRGWSLGYGYTF
>TRBJ2-5|NA|TRBD1|TRBV5-1
TGCGCCAGCAGCCTTCGGACAGGGCAGCAAGAGACCCAGTACTTC
CASSLRTGQQETQYF
>TRBJ1-1|NA|TRBD1|TRBV30
TGTGCCTGGAGGACAGGGTTGAACACTGAAGCTTTCTTT
CAWRTGLNTEAFF